This T cell receptor beta chain was profiled in a study of T cell repertoires in cytomegalovirus infection. The wider study: Indications of both CMV infection and matching HLA type were provided by public TCR beta signatures. Study results and limitations: Identification of carriers of CMV plus the relevant HLA was performed using cumulative public TCR beta family frequency.

This clonotype turned up a few times. Its antigen is as yet unknown. MiXCR, run by TCRdb on the reads, gives a single entry per CDR3 protein. The table includes 830,000 or so distinct CDR3 sequences, 32% detected once. CDR3 length: 19 amino acids. Trimming removed 0 bases from V and 1 base from J; junction bases left unmatched: 11. Germline CDR1 and CDR2: MNHEY and SVGEGT. The sequence was obtained from a human donor in good health (CMV status not recorded). Some clones in this sample may be carry-over from other donors' samples. The source material was cultured CD8+ T cells from PBMCs, sampled from culture after CMV antigen stimulation. This rearrangement joins TRBV6-2 or TRBV6-3 to TRBJ2-3, with 9 bases that match TRBD2. CDR3 in amino acids: CASSYSFAGGPKGTDTQYF. The CDR3 nucleotides are TGTGCCAGCAGTTACTCGTTTGCGGGGGGGCCGAAAGGCACAGATACGCAGTATTTT.